Each of the 5 T cell receptor beta chains below was sequenced from the same sample in a study of T cells in Graves' hyperthyroidism and ophthalmopathy. It was RNA transcripts that yielded the amplified TCR beta CDR3 regions. Carried out on the TCR CDR3, a first-round RT-PCR used the HTBI primer set. TCRdb ran MiXCR on the multiplex PCR reads and lists one entry per CDR3 protein. The sample has a few hundred thousand distinct CDR3 sequences; approximately 18% are singletons. Sequencing was done on a sample of blood. These receptors came from a man aged 18 to 30 with Graves' ophthalmopathy.

This clonotype was counted ten times or more. The chain carries TRBV7-9 and TRBJ2-5; 9 positions match TRBD1. The CDR3 spans 15 residues. With 5 bases clipped from V and 5 bases from J, the junction kept 9 bases outside the gene matches. CDR1 and CDR2 (germline): SEHNR, FQNEAQ (reference sequence). In DNA, the CDR3 is TGTGCCAGCAGCCCTGGACAGGGGCAAGGGGAGACCCAGTACTTC. This translates into CASSPGQGQGETQYF.

This clonotype has just a few counts. The rearrangement links TRBV28 to TRBJ1-2; 7 nucleotides align to TRBD1. V lost 4 bases to trimming and J lost 4 bases; unmatched junction nucleotides: 9. The CDR3 runs 15 residues. The germline gives CDR1 MDHEN, CDR2 SYDVKM. The CDR3 DNA follows: TGTGCCAGCAGTTCGACCGGGACAGCTTTCTATGGCTACACCTTC. Translated: CASSSTGTAFYGYTF.

In this sample, this clonotype turned up many times. V gene TRBV18 combines with J gene TRBJ2-5; D possibly uses TRBD1 or TRBD2 (5 bases each). Germline CDR1 is KGHSH and CDR2 is LQKENI. V was trimmed by 3 bases and J by 6 bases, leaving 14 bases between them. The CDR3 totals 14 residues. The CDR3: CASSPPYGAQTQYF. CDR3 DNA sequence: TGTGCCAGCTCACCCCCCTACGGGGCGCAGACCCAGTACTTC.

The sample holds many counts of this clonotype. The gene calls are TRBV18 and TRBJ2-5; 8 nucleotides line up with TRBD1. J was trimmed by 9 bases and V by 3 bases; bases with no gene match: 12. The CDR3 extends over 15 amino acids. The germline gives CDR1 KGHSH, CDR2 LQKENI. The CDR3 is CASSPNRDRQGPQYF. CDR3 nucleotides: TGTGCCAGCTCACCTAACCGGGACAGGCAAGGGCCCCAGTACTTC.

This clonotype showed up just a few times. This chain links TRBV11-2 with TRBJ1-5; D ambiguous. CDR1 is SGHAT, CDR2 FQNNGV, per germline. V was pared by 0 bases and J by 2 bases, with 11 bases between. The CDR3 spans 16 residues. CDR3 in amino acids: CASSLDLGMGNQPQHF. CDR3 DNA sequence: TGTGCCAGCAGCTTAGATCTGGGGATGGGCAATCAGCCCCAGCATTTT.